A single sample gave rise to the 3 T cell receptor beta chains below, sequenced in a study of T cells after posttransplantation cyclophosphamide. TCRdb keeps only in-frame clones here, not all; method: immunoSEQ multiplex PCR. The data hold roughly 6,800 clones, with around 90% observed a single time. Busulfan-fludarabine conditioning, marrow transplant, and cyclophosphamide on days +3 and +4 were administered. The sample consisted of PBMCs, taken less than 1,500 days after allogeneic stem cell transplant with posttransplant cyclophosphamide. These receptors all come from a female patient aged 50-59 years who received an allogeneic stem cell transplant from a related donor, was CMV-positive, and had no GVHD. Some T cells may originate from the graft donor.

The genes are TRBV7-2 and TRBJ1-2, with 7 bases matching TRBD1. Germline V lookup: CDR1 SGHTA, CDR2 FQGNSA. The J segment lost 5 bases and the V segment lost 4 bases, leaving 10 bases of the junction unmatched. The CDR3 extends over 15 amino acids. CDR3 loop: CASSSEGAPGYGYTF. As DNA, the CDR3 is TGTGCCAGCAGCTCAGAGGGGGCGCCGGGTTATGGCTACACCTTC.

V and J are TRBV18 and TRBJ1-4, with 7 bases lining up with TRBD1. Germline CDR1 KGHSH, CDR2 LQKENI. The CDR3 is 15 amino acids. V gave up 3 bases and J gave up 5 bases; unmatched junction bases: 6. The CDR3 sequence: CASSPRGQTNEKLFF. CDR3 sequence (DNA): TGTGCCAGCTCACCCAGGGGACAGACGAATGAAAAACTGTTTTTT.

The chain joins TRBV19 to TRBJ2-3, with D maybe TRBD2 (6 bases). The CDR3 totals 13 residues. Trimming removed 7 bases at V and 3 bases at J, with 11 bases between. The germline V gene encodes CDR1 LNHDA and CDR2 SQIVND (reference sequence). The CDR3 region has the DNA TGTGCCAGTACGGCGGAGGGGACAGATACGCAGTATTTT. Translated: CASTAEGTDTQYF.